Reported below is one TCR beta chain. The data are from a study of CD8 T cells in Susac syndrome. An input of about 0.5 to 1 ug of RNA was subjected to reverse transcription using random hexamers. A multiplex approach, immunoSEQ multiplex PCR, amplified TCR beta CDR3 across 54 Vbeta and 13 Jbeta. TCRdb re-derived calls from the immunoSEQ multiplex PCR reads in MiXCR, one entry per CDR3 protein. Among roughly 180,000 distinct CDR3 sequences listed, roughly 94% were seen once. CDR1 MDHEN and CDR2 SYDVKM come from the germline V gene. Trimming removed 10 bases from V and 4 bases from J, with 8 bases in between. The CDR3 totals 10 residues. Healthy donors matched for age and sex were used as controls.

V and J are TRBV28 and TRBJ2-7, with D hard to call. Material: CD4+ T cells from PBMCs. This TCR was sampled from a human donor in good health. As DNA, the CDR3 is TGTGCCACCACAGCGTACGAGCAGTACTTC. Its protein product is CATTAYEQYF.